The rows below give T cell receptor beta chains drawn from one sample of a study of T cell responses to AZD1222 COVID-19 vaccine. The protocol was immunoSEQ multiplex PCR, while the TCRdb copy is restricted to in-frame clones and leaves out a portion. The sample comprises more than 150,000 clones, 85% to 90% of which are singletons, and 0.45% to 0.55% rests with the top ten. The sequenced sample was peripheral blood, obtained on day 0 of AZD1222 vaccination. The receptors originated from an adult in good health. The CDR3 runs from the conserved cysteine through the conserved F or W. The D gene is left open where the match is weak. Clone size is not always given. Where it is, it says once, few, many or a class for expanded clones.

j_call d_call cdr3_length clone_size v_call cdr3_nt cdr3_aa
TRBJ2-3 . 14 once TRBV9 TGTGCCAGCAGCGCCGAAGGGGTGGCAAATACGCAGTATTTT CASSAEGVANTQYF
TRBJ2-3 . 15 . TRBV15 TGTGCCACCAGCAGAGGCGGGGCAGGAGCAGATACGCAGTATTTT CATSRGGAGADTQYF
TRBJ2-5 TRBD2 17 . TRBV3-1/TRBV3-2 TGTGCCAGCAGCCAAGGCGCGCCTAGCGGGGCCCAAGAGACCCAGTACTTC CASSQGAPSGAQETQYF
TRBJ2-1 . 13 . TRBV15 TGTGCCACCAGCAGATATGGGGACAATGAGCAGTTCTTC CATSRYGDNEQFF
TRBJ2-3 TRBD1 14 once TRBV19 TGTGCCAGTAGTATGGACAGGGGGACAGATACGCAGTATTTT CASSMDRGTDTQYF
TRBJ2-1 . 15 . TRBV29-1 TGCAGCGCTAGCCGGGACCGTAGTTGGGGCAATGAGCAGTTCTTC CSASRDRSWGNEQFF
TRBJ2-1 TRBD2 15 . TRBV7-2 TGTGCCAGCAGCGACCTAGCGGGGGTCTCTGGAGAGCAGTTCTTC CASSDLAGVSGEQFF
TRBJ1-5 . 14 . TRBV24-1 TGTGCCACCAGTGATTTACCCGGCAATCAGCCCCAGCATTTT CATSDLPGNQPQHF
TRBJ1-2 . 17 . TRBV5-1 TGCGCCAGCAGCTTGGGGGGCGGATCCTACGCCGCCTATGGCTACACCTTC CASSLGGGSYAAYGYTF
TRBJ1-1 . 13 . TRBV7-2 TGTGCCAGCAGCCTGGGGATCAACACTGAAGCTTTCTTT CASSLGINTEAFF
TRBJ1-5 . 15 once TRBV28 TGTGCCAGCAGCTTGGTACCATCTAGCAATCAGCCCCAGCATTTT CASSLVPSSNQPQHF
TRBJ1-6 . 15 . TRBV6-5 TGTGCCAGCAGTTACTGGACAGTAGTAGGTTCACCCCTCCACTTT CASSYWTVVGSPLHF
TRBJ1-2 . 16 . TRBV4-3 TGCGCCAGCAGCCAAGATGAGCGAGGGGTGGACTCTGGCTACACCTTC CASSQDERGVDSGYTF
TRBJ2-7 TRBD1 12 few TRBV29-1 TGCAGCGTCGCACAGGGGTCCTACGAGCAGTACTTC CSVAQGSYEQYF
TRBJ2-4 . 14 . TRBV7-2 TGTGCCAGCAGCTTAGGTGGTGCTGGAAAATTTCAGTACTTC CASSLGGAGKFQYF
TRBJ1-2 TRBD1 16 few TRBV28 TGTGCCAGCATACCCCACCGCCGGGACAGGGGTTATGGCTACACCTTC CASIPHRRDRGYGYTF
TRBJ2-7 . 14 . TRBV30 TGTGCCTGGAGTGTGAAGAGCGGCTCCTACGAGCAGTACTTC CAWSVKSGSYEQYF
TRBJ1-2 TRBD1 12 . TRBV27 TGTGCCAGCAGTCCCAGGGGGGGAGGCTACACCTTC CASSPRGGGYTF
TRBJ1-2 . 12 . TRBV9 TGTGCCAGCAGCGTACCCGGAGATGGCTACACCTTC CASSVPGDGYTF
TRBJ1-1 TRBD1 16 . TRBV2 TGTGCCAGCAGTGAATGGGGCAGGGGGCTGGACACTGAAGCTTTCTTT CASSEWGRGLDTEAFF
TRBJ1-2 . 12 . TRBV12-3/TRBV12-4 TGTGCCAGCGCAGTCGGGGGCTATGGCTACACCTTC CASAVGGYGYTF
TRBJ1-1 . 13 few TRBV30 TGTGCCGGAAACAGGGTTTTGTACACTGAAGCTTTCTTT CAGNRVLYTEAFF
TRBJ2-3 TRBD2 14 . TRBV30 TGTGCCGGGGGACTAGCGGGAGAGCCAGATACGCAGTATTTT CAGGLAGEPDTQYF
TRBJ2-7 . 13 . TRBV9 TGTGCCAGCAGCCTCACCTATGGGGGAGAGCAGTACTTC CASSLTYGGEQYF
TRBJ2-7 TRBD2 17 few TRBV5-1 TGCGCCAGCAGCTCTACTAGCGGGAGCGGGGTAGGCTACGAGCAGTACTTC CASSSTSGSGVGYEQYF
TRBJ1-1 TRBD1 18 . TRBV4-2 TGTGCCAGCACCACCCAACCTAGGGGACAGGGAATGAACACTGAAGCTTTCTTT CASTTQPRGQGMNTEAFF
TRBJ1-4 TRBD1 16 . TRBV3-1/TRBV3-2 TGTGCCAGCAGCCAACCCAAAGACAGGGGGCGTGAAAAACTGTTTTTT CASSQPKDRGREKLFF
TRBJ2-1 . 15 . TRBV3-1/TRBV3-2 TGTGCCAGCAGCCAAGATTCTCGGACGGCGAATGAGCAGTTCTTC CASSQDSRTANEQFF
TRBJ1-6 . 16 . TRBV9 TGTGCCAGCAGCCCTCAATCAACGGGGAGTGGGTCACCCCTCCACTTT CASSPQSTGSGSPLHF
TRBJ2-7 . 15 few TRBV5-1 TGCGCCAGCAGCCCCACTGGAGGGGGAATCGGCGAGCAGTACTTC CASSPTGGGIGEQYF
TRBJ2-7 . 14 . TRBV5-1 TGCGCCAGCACCTGGGACGAAATCGACTACGAGCAGTACTTC CASTWDEIDYEQYF
TRBJ2-7 TRBD1 12 . TRBV12-3/TRBV12-4 TGTGCCAGCAGTTTGGGACAGGGGGCGCACCACTTC CASSLGQGAHHF
TRBJ2-4 . 18 . TRBV11-3 TGTGCCAGCAGCTTCCAGGGACCGACGACTGTGGCCAAAAACATTCAGTACTTC CASSFQGPTTVAKNIQYF
TRBJ1-3 . 17 . TRBV28 TGTGCCAGCAGTTTGCGGCCAGGGGTGGGTGCTGGAAACACCATATATTTT CASSLRPGVGAGNTIYF
TRBJ2-7 TRBD2 13 . TRBV6-1 TGTGCCAGCAGTGAGGGACTAGCGGTCGAGCAGTACTTC CASSEGLAVEQYF
TRBJ2-5 . 17 . TRBV11-2 TGTGCCAGCAGCCCGGACCCCTCCCATCGTTTCCAAGAGACCCAGTACTTC CASSPDPSHRFQETQYF
TRBJ1-2 TRBD1 15 . TRBV4-3 TGCGCCAGCCGTCCGAAGGGACAGGGGAACTATGGCTACACCTTC CASRPKGQGNYGYTF
TRBJ1-6 TRBD1 12 . TRBV30 TGTGCCTGGGGGACAGGCTATTCACCCCTCCACTTT CAWGTGYSPLHF
TRBJ2-5 . 14 . TRBV30 TGTGCCTGGAGTGTTGCAGGGACGGTAGGGACCCAGTACTTC CAWSVAGTVGTQYF
TRBJ1-2 . 14 few TRBV9 TGTGCCAGCAGCGGCGGACAGAATTACTATGGCTACACCTTC CASSGGQNYYGYTF
TRBJ2-7 TRBD2 14 . TRBV5-1 TGCGCCAGCAGCTTTAGCGGGACCACCTACGAGCAGTACTTC CASSFSGTTYEQYF
TRBJ2-2 TRBD2 19 . TRBV24-1 TGTGCCACCAGTGATCCCCCCGGAGCTAGCGGGGGTTACACCGGGGAGCTGTTTTTT CATSDPPGASGGYTGELFF
TRBJ1-1 . 13 . TRBV30 TGTGCCTGGGCACAGGGACGGAACACTGAAGCTTTCTTT CAWAQGRNTEAFF
TRBJ1-2 . 13 . TRBV27 TGTGCCAGCAGTTTATCGGGGGTCTATGGCTACACCTTC CASSLSGVYGYTF
TRBJ2-1 TRBD2 15 . TRBV27 TGTGCCAGCAGTAAAGGACTAGCGGGGAACAATGAGCAGTTCTTC CASSKGLAGNNEQFF
TRBJ1-1 . 13 . TRBV18 TGTGCCAGCTCACCTTCGATACAAACTGAAGCTTTCTTT CASSPSIQTEAFF
TRBJ1-5 . 15 . TRBV12-5 TGTGCTAGTGGTCCTGGGAGACAGGAGAATCAGCCCCAGCATTTT CASGPGRQENQPQHF
TRBJ1-2 TRBD1 16 few TRBV28 TGTGCCAGCAGTTTGCCTACTGGGACAGGGGGCCATGGCTACACCTTC CASSLPTGTGGHGYTF
TRBJ1-2 TRBD1 14 . TRBV6-1 TGTGCCAGCAACTACTTACAGGGGAGGAATGGCTACACCTTC CASNYLQGRNGYTF
TRBJ2-1 . 17 . TRBV14 TGTGCCAGCAGCCCATTACCCCGGGCGTCAATGGGGAATGAGCAGTTCTTC CASSPLPRASMGNEQFF
TRBJ2-2 . 15 . TRBV27 TGTGCCAGCAGTTTCTATGGATTTGCAGCCGGGGAGCTGTTTTTT CASSFYGFAAGELFF
TRBJ2-5 TRBD1 15 . TRBV19 TGTGCCAGTAGTGCCTGGGACAGGGGATCTGAGACCCAGTACTTC CASSAWDRGSETQYF
TRBJ2-7 . 15 . TRBV30 TGTGCCTGGAGTGGAGACTACCTTTTCTCCTACGAGCAGTACTTC CAWSGDYLFSYEQYF
TRBJ2-1 . 13 . TRBV29-1 TGCAGCGTGCAGGGAGGCTCCTACAATGAGCAGTTCTTC CSVQGGSYNEQFF
TRBJ2-7 TRBD1 15 once TRBV7-9 TGTGCCAGCAAGCTTCTCGGGACAGGGAATGACGAGCAGTACTTC CASKLLGTGNDEQYF
TRBJ1-3 . 14 once TRBV3-1/TRBV3-2 TGTGCCACCACTCGGGACAACTCTGGAAACACCATATATTTT CATTRDNSGNTIYF
TRBJ1-1 . 14 . TRBV5-4 TGTGCCAGCAGCCGAACAGGGTCGGGCACTGAAGCTTTCTTT CASSRTGSGTEAFF
TRBJ2-7 . 16 . TRBV7-2 TGTGCCAGCAGCTTAGAATGGGACATCCGGATATTCGAGCAGTACTTC CASSLEWDIRIFEQYF
TRBJ2-3 . 12 . TRBV7-2 TGTGCCAGCAGCCCTCAGGGAGATACGCAGTATTTT CASSPQGDTQYF